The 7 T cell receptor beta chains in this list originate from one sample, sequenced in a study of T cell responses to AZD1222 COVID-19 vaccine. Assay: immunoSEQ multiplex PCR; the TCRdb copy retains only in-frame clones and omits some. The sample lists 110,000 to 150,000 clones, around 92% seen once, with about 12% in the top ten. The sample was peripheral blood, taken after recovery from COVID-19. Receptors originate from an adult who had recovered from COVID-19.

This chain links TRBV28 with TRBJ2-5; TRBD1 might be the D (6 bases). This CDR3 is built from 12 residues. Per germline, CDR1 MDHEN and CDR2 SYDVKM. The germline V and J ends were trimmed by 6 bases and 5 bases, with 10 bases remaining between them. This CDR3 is CASRPGVETQYF. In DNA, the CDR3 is TGTGCCAGCAGGCCAGGGGTTGAGACCCAGTACTTC.

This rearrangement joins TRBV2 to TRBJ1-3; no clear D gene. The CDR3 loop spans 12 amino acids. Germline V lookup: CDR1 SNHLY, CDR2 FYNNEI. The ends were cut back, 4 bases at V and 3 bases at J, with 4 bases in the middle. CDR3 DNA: TGTGCCAGCAGTGGACTTGGAAACACCATATATTTT. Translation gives CASSGLGNTIYF.

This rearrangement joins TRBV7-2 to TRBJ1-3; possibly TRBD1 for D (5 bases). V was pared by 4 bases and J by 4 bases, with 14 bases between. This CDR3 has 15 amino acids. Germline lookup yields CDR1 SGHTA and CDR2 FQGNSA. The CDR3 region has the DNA TGTGCCAGCAGCTACGGGGCGAGGTGGGGAAACACCATATATTTT. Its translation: CASSYGARWGNTIYF. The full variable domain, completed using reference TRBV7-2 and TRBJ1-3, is GAGVSQSPSNKVTEKGKDVELRCDPISGHTALYWYRQSLGQGLEFLIYFQGNSAPDKSGLPSDRFSAERTGGSVSTLTIQRTQQEDSAVYLCASSYGARWGNTIYFGEGSWLTVV.

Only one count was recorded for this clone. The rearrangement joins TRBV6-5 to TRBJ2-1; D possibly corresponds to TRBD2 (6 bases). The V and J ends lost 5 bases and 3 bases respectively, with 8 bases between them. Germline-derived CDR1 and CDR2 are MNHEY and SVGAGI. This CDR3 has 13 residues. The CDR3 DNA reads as TGTGCCAGCAGTACGGGACTCTACAATGAGCAGTTCTTC. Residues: CASSTGLYNEQFF.

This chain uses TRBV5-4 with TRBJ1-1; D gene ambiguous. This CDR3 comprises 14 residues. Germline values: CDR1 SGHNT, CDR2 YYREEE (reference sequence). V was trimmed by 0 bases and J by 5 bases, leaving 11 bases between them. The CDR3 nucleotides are TGTGCCAGCAGCTTGGAACAGAGGAAAACTGAAGCTTTCTTT. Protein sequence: CASSLEQRKTEAFF.

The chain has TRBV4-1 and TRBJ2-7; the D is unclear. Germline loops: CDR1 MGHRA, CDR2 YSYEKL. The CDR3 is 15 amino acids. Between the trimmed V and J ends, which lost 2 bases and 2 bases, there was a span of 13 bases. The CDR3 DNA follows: TGCGCCAGCAGCCAATTATCCTCTTCCCCCTACGAGCAGTACTTC. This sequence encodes CASSQLSSSPYEQYF.

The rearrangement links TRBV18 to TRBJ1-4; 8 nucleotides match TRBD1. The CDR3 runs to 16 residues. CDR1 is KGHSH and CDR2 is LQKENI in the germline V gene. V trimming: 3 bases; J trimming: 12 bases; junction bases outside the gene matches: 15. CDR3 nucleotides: TGTGCCAGCTCACCGATAAAGGACAGGGTCCGGACGGAACTGTTTTTT. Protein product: CASSPIKDRVRTELFF.